Below are 23 T cell receptor beta chains sequenced from a single sample in a study of brain T cells in children with intractable seizures. Time point meaning: blood from clinic visit 5 months post-surgery; TSC patient then seizure free. Here immunoSEQ multiplex PCR was the method, and the copy in TCRdb shows in-frame clones only, minus some. The data contain hundreds of thousands of clones, roughly 92% of them singletons. Sequences were derived from peripheral blood, sampled less than 6 months after surgery. These receptors all come from a boy less than two years old with tuberous sclerosis and intractable seizures.

This clone was recorded once. The rearrangement uses TRBV5-8 and TRBJ1-1; no clear D. The V and J ends lost 1 base and 0 bases respectively, with 13 bases between them. CDR1 is SGHTS, CDR2 YDEGEE, per germline. This CDR3 is built from 16 residues. CDR3 region: CASSLLTAKMNTEAFF. CDR3 bases: TGTGCCAGCAGCTTGTTAACAGCGAAAATGAACACTGAAGCTTTCTTT.

The chain uses TRBV19 and TRBJ2-1; 11 bases align to TRBD2. The CDR3 contains 15 residues. V trimming: 5 bases; J trimming: 4 bases; junction bases outside the gene matches: 4. Germline V lookup: CDR1 LNHDA, CDR2 SQIVND (reference sequence). CDR3 coding DNA: TGTGCCAGTAGTCAGGGGACTAGCGGATACAATGAGCAGTTCTTC. As protein: CASSQGTSGYNEQFF.

The gene calls are TRBV7-9 and TRBJ2-3, with D possibly TRBD1 on 5 matching bases. The germline V and J ends were trimmed by 2 bases and 2 bases, with 11 bases remaining between them. This CDR3 has 15 amino acids. Per the germline V gene, CDR1 is SEHNR and CDR2 is FQNEAQ (reference sequence). CDR3 DNA sequence: TGTGCCAGCAGCTTACTTGACAGTCCCACAGATACGCAGTATTTT. This translates into CASSLLDSPTDTQYF.

The J gene is TRBJ2-7, the V gene TRBV7-6; TRBD1 might be the D (5 bases). Looked up from germline, CDR1 is SGHVS and CDR2 is FNYEAQ. CDR3 length: 16 residues. The germline V and J ends were trimmed by 3 bases and 0 bases, with 15 bases remaining between them. CDR3 protein: CASSFSAGLNSYEQYF. CDR3 coding DNA: TGTGCCAGCAGCTTTTCCGCAGGGTTGAACTCCTACGAGCAGTACTTC.

The chain uses TRBV29-1 and TRBJ1-1; the D gene is possibly TRBD1 (6 bases). Germline assignment: CDR1 SQVTM and CDR2 ANQGSEA. CDR3 length: 13 amino acids. Trimming pared 8 bases from V and 1 base from J, leaving 14 bases between. The CDR3 nucleotides are TGCAGCTACTCGAGGGGGGAGAACACTGAAGCTTTCTTT. Translation gives CSYSRGENTEAFF. The full variable domain, completed using reference TRBV29-1 and TRBJ1-1, is SAVISQKPSRDICQRGTSLTIQCQVDSQVTMMFWYRQQPGQSLTLIATANQGSEATYESGFVIDKFPISRPNLTFSTLTVSNMSPEDSSIYLCSYSRGENTEAFFGQGTRLTVV.

The V call is TRBV27, the J call TRBJ1-3; TRBD1 might be the D (5 bases). Germline loops: CDR1 MNHEY, CDR2 SMNVEV (reference sequence). The ends were cut back, 6 bases at V and 0 bases at J, with 12 bases in the middle. This CDR3 is built from 15 residues. The CDR3 sequence: CASSARVPSGNTIYF. CDR3 nucleotide sequence: TGTGCCAGCAGCGCCAGGGTTCCCTCTGGAAACACCATATATTTT.

V and J are TRBV24-1 and TRBJ1-2; D is ambiguous. The CDR3 has 12 residues. The V end was cut by 4 bases, the J end by 14 bases, with 16 bases between. In germline, CDR1 is KGHDR, CDR2 SFDVKD. The CDR3 DNA follows: TGTGCCACCAGTGACCAGCGGGGAAGTCTAACCTTC. Its translation is CATSDQRGSLTF.

The chain recombines TRBV19 with TRBJ2-3; 7 bases are shared with TRBD1. Germline V gene data show CDR1 as LNHDA and CDR2 as SQIVND (reference sequence). J lost 1 base, V lost 9 bases, and 13 bases had no gene match. This CDR3 has 16 residues. Here the CDR3 reads CASDDRVGRGTDTQYF. CDR3 in DNA: TGTGCCAGCGACGACAGGGTAGGTCGGGGCACAGATACGCAGTATTTT.

The rearrangement joins TRBV5-1 to TRBJ2-1; the match to TRBD2 covers 9 bases. Germline lookup yields CDR1 SGHRS and CDR2 YFSETQ. The CDR3 is 15 residues long. Trimming took 3 bases from V and 5 from J; bases not matched to a gene: 6. The DNA for the CDR3 is TGCGCCAGCAGCTGGAGGCTAGCGGGGAACAATGAGCAGTTCTTC. Protein: CASSWRLAGNNEQFF.

V is TRBV10-1 and J is TRBJ2-4, with 9 nucleotides matching TRBD1. V gave up 0 bases and J gave up 15 bases; unmatched junction bases: 3. This CDR3 spans 12 amino acids. The germline gives CDR1 WNHNN, CDR2 SYGVQD (reference sequence). The CDR3 reads CASSESGTGMYF. The CDR3 nucleotides are TGCGCCAGCAGTGAGTCGGGGACAGGGATGTACTTC.

This chain links TRBV28 with TRBJ2-7; 9 nucleotides match TRBD1. Unmatched junction bases numbered 8, after V lost 6 bases and J lost 2 bases. The CDR3 has 15 residues. CDR1 MDHEN and CDR2 SYDVKM come from the germline V gene. The CDR3 DNA is TGTGCCAGCAGCCCCCCGACAGGGGGAACCTACGAGCAGTACTTC. Translating it yields CASSPPTGGTYEQYF.

V gene TRBV2 combines with J gene TRBJ2-1; D call uncertain. This CDR3 has 16 residues. The germline CDR1 and CDR2 sequences are SNHLY and FYNNEI. The V end lost 2 bases, the J end lost 0 bases, and 11 bases lay between the germline ends. CDR3 DNA sequence: TGTGCCAGCAGTGAAATAAAGTCGCCCTCCTACAATGAGCAGTTCTTC. Translated, it gives CASSEIKSPSYNEQFF.

Here the CDR3 DNA reads TGTGCCAGCAGTGAATCCATCACTGGAGATGGCTACACCTTC. This translates into CASSESITGDGYTF. The rearrangement links TRBV25-1 to TRBJ1-2; D gene uncertain. The CDR3 spans 14 residues. Between the trimmed V and J ends, which lost 1 base and 6 bases, there was a span of 12 bases. Germline V gives CDR1 MGHDK, CDR2 SYGVNS.

V gene TRBV3-1 (or the pseudogene TRBV3-2) combines with J gene TRBJ1-4; D is perhaps TRBD1 (5 bases). Per the germline V gene, CDR1 is LGHDT and CDR2 is YNNKEL (reference sequence). The CDR3 consists of 14 residues. Trimming pared 5 bases from V and 5 bases from J, leaving 12 bases between. CDR3 sequence: CASSNRDGNEKLFF. For the CDR3, the DNA is TGTGCCAGCAGCAACCGGGACGGAAATGAAAAACTGTTTTTT.

The chain links TRBV5-6 to TRBJ2-7, with D possibly TRBD1 on 5 matching bases. The CDR3 is 12 residues long. Germline V gene data show CDR1 as SGHDT and CDR2 as YYEEEE. V lost 0 bases and J lost 7, with 8 bases in between. The CDR3 DNA follows: TGTGCCAGCAGCTTGGAGGGGCTTGAGCAGTACTTC. Its protein product is CASSLEGLEQYF.

The chain couples TRBV6-5 to TRBJ2-7, with TRBD2 matching over 10 bases. The CDR3 is made up of 14 amino acids. V lost 6 bases, J lost 3 bases, and 5 bases stayed unmatched. Per germline, CDR1 MNHEY and CDR2 SVGAGI. The CDR3 protein is CASRSIAGGYEQYF. CDR3 DNA sequence: TGTGCCAGCAGGTCCATAGCGGGAGGCTACGAGCAGTACTTC.

J is TRBJ2-1 and V is TRBV7-3; D gene unclear. The germline V gene encodes CDR1 SGHTA and CDR2 FQGTGA. V was cut by 1 base and J by 6 bases, with 10 bases left in between. The CDR3 loop spans 14 amino acids. CDR3 residues: CASSLKPTANEQFF. CDR3 DNA: TGTGCCAGCAGCTTAAAGCCGACTGCCAATGAGCAGTTCTTC.

The chain has TRBV7-2 and TRBJ2-3; no definite D call. This CDR3 has 15 residues. CDR1 is SGHTA and CDR2 is FQGNSA in the germline V gene. Deletions cut 2 bases from V and 0 bases from J, with 9 bases between. DNA of the CDR3: TGTGCCAGCAGCTTAAGGGCTGCTAGCACAGATACGCAGTATTTT. Protein: CASSLRAASTDTQYF.

The chain has TRBV7-9 and TRBJ1-4; tentative D call: TRBD1 (5 bases). Germline loops: CDR1 SEHNR, CDR2 FQNEAQ (reference sequence). The V gene lost 7 bases and the J gene lost 2 bases, with 14 bases spanning the gap. The CDR3 has 15 amino acids. The CDR3, as DNA: TGTGCCAGCACCAAAAACCGGGACACTAATGAAAAACTGTTTTTT. It encodes CASTKNRDTNEKLFF.

V usage is TRBV5-4 and J usage is TRBJ2-3; TRBD2 matches at 7 bases. J gave up 1 base and V 3 bases, and 5 bases lay outside the gene matches. This CDR3 comprises 15 residues. CDR1 is SGHNT and CDR2 is YYREEE in the germline V gene (reference sequence). The CDR3 region has the DNA TGTGCCAGCAGCTCAATCGCGGGAGGCACAGATACGCAGTATTTT. Residues: CASSSIAGGTDTQYF.

This clone appeared once. This rearrangement joins TRBV9 to TRBJ2-7; D is uncertain. Germline V lookup: CDR1 SGDLS, CDR2 YYNGEE. The germline V and J ends were trimmed by 0 bases and 2 bases, with 12 bases remaining between them. The CDR3 spans 15 residues. The CDR3 here is CASSVGAGYTYEQYF. The CDR3 coding sequence is TGTGCCAGCAGCGTAGGAGCCGGGTACACCTACGAGCAGTACTTC.

The chain uses TRBV27 and TRBJ2-1; 7 bases line up with TRBD2. Germline V gene lookup returns CDR1 MNHEY and CDR2 SMNVEV (reference sequence). Unmatched junction bases numbered 3, after V lost 2 bases and J lost 2 bases. The CDR3 spans 15 residues. The CDR3 nucleotides read TGTGCCAGCAGTTTACAGCGGGGACCCTACAATGAGCAGTTCTTC. It encodes CASSLQRGPYNEQFF.

The sample holds one count of this clone. This rearrangement joins TRBV7-9 to TRBJ2-3; 9 bases align to TRBD1. Germline-derived CDR1 and CDR2 are SEHNR and FQNEAQ (reference sequence). V gave up 5 bases and J gave up 4 bases; unmatched junction bases: 4. The CDR3 loop spans 14 amino acids. The CDR3 region is CASSTGGDADTQYF. CDR3 coding DNA: TGTGCCAGCAGCACAGGGGGCGACGCAGATACGCAGTATTTT.